These 32 T cell receptor beta chains were sequenced from one sample in a study of blood T cell repertoires in COVID-19. Measured with immunoSEQ multiplex PCR; TCRdb has only the in-frame clones, and not every one. This table holds roughly 300,000 clones, roughly 86% found once. Sequenced material: PBMCs or T cells enriched from blood (not recorded which). The receptors were gathered from a woman aged 25-40 years who had recovered from COVID-19.

The genes are TRBV23-1 and TRBJ1-5, with a possible D match to TRBD1 (6 bases). TRBV23-1 qualifies as an ORF whose function is uncertain. Trimming shortened V by 3 bases and J by 9 bases, and 18 bases separated the two germline ends. This CDR3 has 15 amino acids. CDR3 region: CASSQVPDSSRPQHF. The CDR3 DNA is TGCGCCAGCAGTCAGGTCCCGGACAGTTCCCGGCCCCAGCATTTT.

CDR3 DNA sequence: TGTGCCAGCTCAAAGCGGGGGGGAGGCGCAGATACGCAGTATTTT. Translating gives CASSKRGGGADTQYF. The chain uses TRBV2 and TRBJ2-3; 10 bases are a match to TRBD2. Germline V gene sequence: CDR1 SNHLY, CDR2 FYNNEI. The trim removed 8 bases at V and 4 bases at J, leaving 9 bases unmatched. The CDR3 is made up of 15 amino acids.

The rearrangement uses TRBV10-2 and TRBJ2-4; TRBD1 matches 9 bases. Germline loops: CDR1 WSHSY, CDR2 SAAADI. The CDR3 contains 13 residues. The CDR3 region has the DNA TGCGCAGTGAGGGGGACAGGGATTAACATTCAGTACTTC. Its translation: CAVRGTGINIQYF.

V is TRBV5-8 and J is TRBJ2-3; the D is unclear. Germline loops: CDR1 SGHTS, CDR2 YDEGEE. The CDR3 length is 12 residues. V lost 2 bases and J 4 bases, leaving 5 bases between the germline ends. The CDR3 loop is CASSFYSDTQYF. The CDR3 DNA is TGTGCCAGCAGCTTTTATTCAGATACGCAGTATTTT.

The CDR3, as DNA: TGTGCTAGTGGACCCCCAGGGGGTAGTAGCGAAAAACTGTTTTTT. Translation: CASGPPGGSSEKLFF. The genes are TRBV12-5 and TRBJ1-4, with 7 bases fitting TRBD1. V dropped 6 bases and J dropped 8; count of bases not matched to a gene: 12. From germline, CDR1 is LGHNT and CDR2 FRNRAP. CDR3 length equals 15 residues.

The rearrangement uses TRBV9 and TRBJ1-3, with 8 positions matching TRBD1. This CDR3 contains 15 residues. The V segment lost 3 bases and the J segment 1 base; nucleotides outside the gene matches: 3. Germline V gene sequence: CDR1 SGDLS, CDR2 YYNGEE. The CDR3 reads CASSDRQGSGNTIYF. The CDR3 coding sequence is TGTGCCAGCAGCGACCGACAGGGGTCTGGAAACACCATATATTTT.

The CDR3 bases are TGCGCCAGCAGCTCGGGACTAGCGGGGGTAACAGATACGCAGTATTTT. Encoded protein: CASSSGLAGVTDTQYF. This chain uses TRBV5-1 with TRBJ2-3; TRBD2 matches at 14 bases. Germline V gene sequence: CDR1 SGHRS, CDR2 YFSETQ. V was pared by 3 bases and J by 3 bases, with 3 bases of the junction left unmatched. The CDR3 runs 16 residues.

The chain combines TRBV2 with TRBJ1-6; 9 nucleotides agree with TRBD1. The CDR3 loop spans 13 amino acids. V shed 11 bases and J 11 bases; nucleotides not matched to a gene: 10. Germline V CDR1 and CDR2: SNHLY, FYNNEI. The CDR3 protein is CAGLGQGMAPLHF. DNA of the CDR3: TGTGCCGGGTTGGGACAGGGTATGGCACCCCTCCACTTT.

This chain connects TRBV11-2 to TRBJ1-6; D may be TRBD1 (5 bases). With 1 base removed from V and 7 bases from J, the gap between germline ends came to 11 bases. The CDR3 is 15 amino acids. Germline V gene data show CDR1 as SGHAT and CDR2 as FQNNGV. The CDR3 DNA is TGTGCCAGCAGCTTAGCACAGGCCGACAATTCACCCCTCCACTTT. This translates into CASSLAQADNSPLHF.

The J gene is TRBJ1-2, the V gene TRBV4-2; D might be TRBD1 (5 bases). This CDR3 has 14 residues. CDR1 and CDR2 from the germline V gene are LGHNA and YNFKEQ. V shed 1 base and J shed 2 bases, with 8 bases lying between them. CDR3 amino acids: CASSQGGGNYGYTF. For the CDR3, the DNA is TGTGCCAGCAGCCAAGGGGGCGGAAACTATGGCTACACCTTC.

The chain has TRBV5-1 and TRBJ1-1, with TRBD1 identical over 7 bases. Germline CDR1 is SGHRS and CDR2 is YFSETQ. The V segment lost 2 bases and the J segment 0 bases; nucleotides outside the gene matches: 4. The CDR3 runs 15 residues. CDR3 DNA: TGCGCCAGCAGCTTAACAGGGGAGATGAACACTGAAGCTTTCTTT. It specifies CASSLTGEMNTEAFF.

Comments on this clone: The same CDR3 is also encoded by other DNA sequences in this sample. The V gene is TRBV6-5, the J gene TRBJ1-6, with TRBD1 identical over 11 bases. The V and J ends lost 0 bases and 9 bases, in that order; junction bases with no gene match: 1. CDR1 and CDR2 from the germline V gene are MNHEY and SVGAGI. The CDR3 is 15 amino acids. The CDR3 DNA sequence: TGTGCCAGCAGTTACTCGGGGACAGGGGGTTCACCCCTCCACTTT. As protein: CASSYSGTGGSPLHF.

The chain couples TRBV10-3 to TRBJ1-1; D unclear. This CDR3 has 11 residues. With 4 bases removed from V and 7 bases from J, the gap between germline ends came to 7 bases. CDR1 is ENHRY and CDR2 is SYGVKD in the germline V gene. CDR3 coding DNA: TGTGCCATCAGTGGAGAGGATGAAGCTTTCTTT. Translating it yields CAISGEDEAFF.

The chain combines TRBV7-9 with TRBJ1-3, with a weak D call TRBD1 (5 bases). The CDR3 spans 14 residues. Germline-derived CDR1 and CDR2 are SEHNR and FQNEAQ (reference sequence). The V end lost 3 bases, the J end lost 4 bases, and 10 bases lay between the germline ends. CDR3 protein: CASSFRGFGNTIYF. The CDR3 DNA sequence: TGTGCCAGCAGCTTTCGGGGGTTCGGAAACACCATATATTTT.

This clone was observed a few times. The chain carries TRBV21-1 and TRBJ1-5; the DNA was not used to check the table's D call, TRBD1. TRBV21-1 has pseudogene status. CDR3 length equals 19 residues. The DNA for the CDR3 is TGTGCCAGCAGCAAAATCGGGACAGCGGCCTTCAATAGCAATCAGCCCCAGCATTTT. The encoded protein is CASSKIGTAAFNSNQPQHF.

V usage is TRBV3-1 (or the pseudogene TRBV3-2) and J usage is TRBJ1-6; 7 positions agree with TRBD1. The germline gives CDR1 LGHDT, CDR2 YNNKEL (reference sequence). CDR3 size: 16 residues. The J segment lost 8 bases and the V segment lost 3 bases, leaving 10 bases of the junction unmatched. Here the CDR3 DNA reads TGTGCCAGCAGCCAGGGAGCGACAGGGTTGGATTCACCCCTCCACTTT. Protein sequence: CASSQGATGLDSPLHF.

V usage is TRBV7-9 and J usage is TRBJ2-3; no clear D. The germline V gene has CDR1 SEHNR and CDR2 FQNEAQ (reference sequence). This CDR3 comprises 15 residues. V gave up 1 base and J gave up 0 bases, with 8 bases separating them. The CDR3 coding sequence is TGTGCCAGCAGCTTAGTGGGCCTGAGCACAGATACGCAGTATTTT. Its translation: CASSLVGLSTDTQYF.

The chain has TRBV18 and TRBJ2-1, with no clear D. Between the trimmed V and J ends, which lost 3 bases and 0 bases, there was a span of 9 bases. This CDR3 is 15 amino acids long. Per germline, CDR1 KGHSH and CDR2 LQKENI. CDR3 coding DNA: TGTGCCAGCTCACCTCCGACTCTCTCCTACAATGAGCAGTTCTTC. Its translation: CASSPPTLSYNEQFF.

The table lists this clone with a few counts. This chain joins TRBV2 and TRBJ1-2; 7 nucleotides line up with TRBD1. The CDR3 is 15 residues long. CDR1 is SNHLY and CDR2 is FYNNEI in the germline V gene. Trimming at V came to 6 bases and at J to 0 bases, leaving 7 bases not matched to a gene. Written as DNA, the CDR3 is TGTGCCAGCAGAGTACAGGGGTCGACTAACTATGGCTACACCTTC. Translated: CASRVQGSTNYGYTF.

This chain joins TRBV5-1 and TRBJ1-1, with TRBD1 matching 9 bases. The V gene's germline CDR1 is SGHRS and CDR2 YFSETQ. With 1 base clipped from V and 2 bases from J, the junction kept 6 bases outside the gene matches. This CDR3 contains 16 residues. This CDR3 is CASSLTGGPANTEAFF. In nucleotides, the CDR3 is TGCGCCAGCAGCTTGACAGGGGGCCCCGCCAACACTGAAGCTTTCTTT.

The V and J genes are TRBV7-8 and TRBJ1-1; D perhaps matches TRBD1 (5 bases). There are 16 residues in the CDR3. Trimming took off 2 bases at V and 4 bases at J, with 17 bases between the two ends. CDR1 is SGHVS, CDR2 FQNEAQ, per germline. CDR3 sequence reads: CASSLTGTGGLTEAFF. DNA of the CDR3: TGTGCCAGCAGCTTAACCGGGACTGGTGGGCTCACTGAAGCTTTCTTT.

This clone was counted once. This rearrangement joins TRBV7-2 to TRBJ1-2; 9 bases are shared with TRBD1. The CDR3 has 16 residues. CDR1 and CDR2 from the germline V gene are SGHTA and FQGNSA. The V and J ends lost 3 bases and 8 bases, in that order; junction bases with no gene match: 13. CDR3 in DNA: TGTGCCAGCAGCTTGGCCCTTACCGGGACAGGGCTAGGCTACACCTTC. It codes for CASSLALTGTGLGYTF.

The genes are TRBV28 and TRBJ2-7; D is possibly TRBD2 (5 bases). CDR3 length: 12 residues. Germline CDR1 reads MDHEN; CDR2 reads SYDVKM. The V gene lost 7 bases and the J gene lost 7 bases, with 14 bases spanning the gap. The CDR3: CASTSRPGEQYF. CDR3 DNA sequence: TGTGCCAGCACATCACGGCCGGGGGAGCAGTACTTC. The entire variable domain, with the rest obtained from reference TRBV28 and TRBJ2-7, is as follows: DVKVTQSSRYLVKRTGEKVFLECVQDMDHENMFWYRQDPGLGLRLIYFSYDVKMKEKGDIPEGYSVSREKKERFSLILESASTNQTSMYLCASTSRPGEQYFGPGTRLTVT.

This clone was detected once. CDR3 protein: CASSRQTNTGELFF. The CDR3 DNA follows: TGTGCCAGCAGTAGACAGACGAACACCGGGGAGCTGTTTTTT. This chain uses TRBV7-2 with TRBJ2-2, with D possibly TRBD1 on 5 matching bases. The CDR3 runs to 14 residues. Germline CDR1 and CDR2: SGHTA and FQGNSA. V lost 6 bases, J lost 0 bases, and 8 bases lay in between.

This clone occurred a few times. CDR3 region: CASSRWTSGGATDTQYF. CDR3 sequence (DNA): TGTGCCAGCAGCCGATGGACTAGCGGGGGGGCGACAGATACGCAGTATTTT. The V gene is TRBV6-6, the J gene TRBJ2-3; 15 bases are shared with TRBD2. CDR1 and CDR2 from the germline V gene are MNHNY and SVGAGI (reference sequence). J was trimmed by 3 bases and V by 6 bases; bases with no gene match: 7. The CDR3 extends over 17 amino acids.

The V and J genes are TRBV7-9 and TRBJ1-2, with 7 bases lining up with TRBD1. CDR1 and CDR2 from the germline V gene are SEHNR and FQNEAQ (reference sequence). CDR3 size: 14 residues. With V trimmed by 3 bases and J by 3 bases, 4 bases remained unmatched. The CDR3 reads CASSLRDSYYGYTF. The CDR3 DNA is TGTGCCAGCAGCTTGCGGGACAGCTACTATGGCTACACCTTC.

The genes are TRBV5-5 and TRBJ2-3; D might be TRBD2 (5 bases). V gave up 5 bases and J gave up 5 bases, with 12 bases separating them. The CDR3 has 13 amino acids. CDR1 SGHKS and CDR2 YYEKEE come from the germline V gene (reference sequence). CDR3 DNA: TGTGCCAGCAGAACTAGAGGAGGAGATACGCAGTATTTT. Its protein is CASRTRGGDTQYF.

This chain connects TRBV10-3 to TRBJ2-7; the D gene is possibly TRBD2 (5 bases). From germline, CDR1 is ENHRY and CDR2 SYGVKD. V gave up 3 bases and J gave up 3 bases, with 15 bases separating them. This CDR3 is built from 15 residues. DNA of the CDR3: TGTGCCATCAGTGAAGGGCGGAGGCAAGACTACGAGCAGTACTTC. It encodes CAISEGRRQDYEQYF.

The chain recombines TRBV10-1 with TRBJ1-1; perhaps TRBD1 as D (6 bases). The germline V and J ends were trimmed by 8 bases and 1 base, with 11 bases remaining between them. Germline assignment: CDR1 WNHNN and CDR2 SYGVQD (reference sequence). This CDR3 spans 13 amino acids. The CDR3: CASQLTGNTEAFF. CDR3 bases: TGCGCCAGCCAATTGACAGGGAACACTGAAGCTTTCTTT.

The J gene is TRBJ2-2, the V gene TRBV7-3; the D gene is possibly TRBD1 (5 bases). Trimming took off 1 base at V and 4 bases at J, with 13 bases between the two ends. The CDR3 spans 16 residues. CDR1 is SGHTA, CDR2 FQGTGA, per germline. DNA for the CDR3: TGTGCCAGCAGCTTAAAATGGTCTGACAGCACCGGGGAGCTGTTTTTT. Amino acid sequence: CASSLKWSDSTGELFF.

The genes are TRBV2 and TRBJ2-5, with 8 bases lining up with TRBD2. This CDR3 has 14 amino acids. Trimming took 6 bases from V and 5 from J; bases not matched to a gene: 8. CDR1 and CDR2 (germline): SNHLY, FYNNEI. CDR3 coding DNA: TGTGCCAGCAGACCCCCCAGCGGGGGCGAGACCCAGTACTTC. Translated: CASRPPSGGETQYF.

This clone was observed once. The chain carries TRBV12-3 or TRBV12-4 and TRBJ1-1; D ambiguous. This CDR3 is 10 amino acids long. The V end was cut by 6 bases, the J end by 6 bases, with 5 bases between. The CDR3 bases are TGTGCCAGCAGCTATCCTGAAGCTTTCTTT. Translating it yields CASSYPEAFF.